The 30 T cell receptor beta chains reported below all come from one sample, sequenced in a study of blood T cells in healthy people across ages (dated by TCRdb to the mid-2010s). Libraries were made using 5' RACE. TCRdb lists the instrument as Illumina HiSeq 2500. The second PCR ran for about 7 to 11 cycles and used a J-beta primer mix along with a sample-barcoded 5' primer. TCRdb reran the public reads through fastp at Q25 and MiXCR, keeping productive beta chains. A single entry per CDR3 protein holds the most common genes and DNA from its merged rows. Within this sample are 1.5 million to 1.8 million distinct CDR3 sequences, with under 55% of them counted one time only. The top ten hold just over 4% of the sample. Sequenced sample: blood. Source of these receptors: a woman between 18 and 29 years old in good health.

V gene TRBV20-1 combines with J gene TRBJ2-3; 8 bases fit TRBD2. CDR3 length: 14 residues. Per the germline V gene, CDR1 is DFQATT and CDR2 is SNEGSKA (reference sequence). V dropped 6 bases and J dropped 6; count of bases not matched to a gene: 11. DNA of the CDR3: TGCAGTGCGCCCGCGGGGGGCTCTGGGGATACGCAGTATTTT. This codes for CSAPAGGSGDTQYF.

CDR3 protein: CASSLWSRTTDTQYF. CDR3 nucleotides: TGCGCCAGCAGCTTGTGGTCCCGAACCACAGATACGCAGTATTTT. The rearrangement uses TRBV5-1 and TRBJ2-3; D call uncertain. The CDR3 is 15 residues long. CDR1 is SGHRS and CDR2 is YFSETQ in the germline V gene. V lost 1 base and J 2 bases, leaving 11 bases between the germline ends. The variable domain in full, completed from reference TRBV5-1 and TRBJ2-3, reads KAGVTQTPRYLIKTRGQQVTLSCSPISGHRSVSWYQQTPGQGLQFLFEYFSETQRNKGNFPGRFSGRQFSNSRSEMNVSTLELGDSALYLCASSLWSRTTDTQYFGPGTRLTVL.

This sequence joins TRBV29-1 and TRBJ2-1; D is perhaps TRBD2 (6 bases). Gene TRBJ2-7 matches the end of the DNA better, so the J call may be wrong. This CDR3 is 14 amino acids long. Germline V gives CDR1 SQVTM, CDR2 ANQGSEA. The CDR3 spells CSLPAGSSYNEQYF. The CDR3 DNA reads TGCAGCCTCCCAGCCGGGAGCTCCTACAATGAGCAGTACTTC.

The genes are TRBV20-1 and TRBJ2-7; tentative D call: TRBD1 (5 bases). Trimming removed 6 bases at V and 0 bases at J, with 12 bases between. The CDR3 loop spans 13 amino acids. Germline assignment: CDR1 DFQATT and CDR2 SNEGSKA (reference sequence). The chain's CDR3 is CSALRQPSYEQYF. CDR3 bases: TGCAGTGCCCTCCGACAGCCCTCCTACGAGCAGTACTTC.

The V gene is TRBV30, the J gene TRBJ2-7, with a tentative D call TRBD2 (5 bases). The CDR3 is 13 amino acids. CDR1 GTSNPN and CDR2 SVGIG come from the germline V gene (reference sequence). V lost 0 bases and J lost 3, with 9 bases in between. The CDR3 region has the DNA TGTGCCTGGAGTGTTTACGGGAACTACGAGCAGTACTTC. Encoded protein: CAWSVYGNYEQYF. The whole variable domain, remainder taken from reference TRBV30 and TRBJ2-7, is SQTIHQWPATLVQPVGSPLSLECTVEGTSNPNLYWYRQAAGRGLQLLFYSVGIGQISSEVPQNLSASRPQDRQFILSSKKLLLSDSGFYLCAWSVYGNYEQYFGPGTRLTVT.

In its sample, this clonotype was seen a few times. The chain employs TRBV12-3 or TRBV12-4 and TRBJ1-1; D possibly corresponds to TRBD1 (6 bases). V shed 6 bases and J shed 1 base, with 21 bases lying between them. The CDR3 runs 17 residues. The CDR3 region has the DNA TGTGCCAGCAGGCAAGGGACACACTTTAAAAGGAACACTGAAGCTTTCTTT. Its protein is CASRQGTHFKRNTEAFF.

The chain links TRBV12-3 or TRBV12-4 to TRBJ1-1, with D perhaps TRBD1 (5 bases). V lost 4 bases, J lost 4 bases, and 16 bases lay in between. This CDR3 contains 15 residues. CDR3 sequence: CASSSGPGGGTEAFF. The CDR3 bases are TGTGCCAGCAGTTCGGGACCAGGCGGCGGCACTGAAGCTTTCTTT.

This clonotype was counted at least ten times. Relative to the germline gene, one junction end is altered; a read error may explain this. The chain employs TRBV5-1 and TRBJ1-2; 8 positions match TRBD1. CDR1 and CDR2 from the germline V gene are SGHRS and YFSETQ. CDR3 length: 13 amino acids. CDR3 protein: CASSSDRGYGYTF. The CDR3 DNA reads TGTGCCAGCAGTTCAGACAGGGGCTATGGCTACACCTTC.

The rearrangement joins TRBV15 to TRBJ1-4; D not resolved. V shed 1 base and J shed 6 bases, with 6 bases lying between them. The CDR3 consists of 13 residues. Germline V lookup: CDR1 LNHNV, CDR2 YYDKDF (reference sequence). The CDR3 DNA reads TGTGCCACCAGCAGAGGGGCTGATGAAAAACTGTTTTTT. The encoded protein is CATSRGADEKLFF. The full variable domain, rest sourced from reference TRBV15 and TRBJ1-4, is DAMVIQNPRYQVTQFGKPVTLSCSQTLNHNVMYWYQQKSSQAPKLLFHYYDKDFNNEADTPDNFQSRRPNTSFCFLDIRSPGLGDTAMYLCATSRGADEKLFFGSGTQLSVL.

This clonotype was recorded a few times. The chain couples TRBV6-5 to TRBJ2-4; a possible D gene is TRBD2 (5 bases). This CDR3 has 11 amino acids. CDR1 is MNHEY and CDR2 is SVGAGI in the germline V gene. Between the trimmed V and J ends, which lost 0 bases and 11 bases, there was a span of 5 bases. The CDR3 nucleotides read TGTGCCAGCAGTTACTCCGGGGTTCAGTACTTC. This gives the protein CASSYSGVQYF.

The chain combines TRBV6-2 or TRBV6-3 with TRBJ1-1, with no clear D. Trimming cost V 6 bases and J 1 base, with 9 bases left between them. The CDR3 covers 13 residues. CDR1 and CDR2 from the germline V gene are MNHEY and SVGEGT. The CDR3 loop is CASSPQPNTEAFF. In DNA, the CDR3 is TGTGCCAGCAGCCCCCAACCGAACACTGAAGCTTTCTTT.

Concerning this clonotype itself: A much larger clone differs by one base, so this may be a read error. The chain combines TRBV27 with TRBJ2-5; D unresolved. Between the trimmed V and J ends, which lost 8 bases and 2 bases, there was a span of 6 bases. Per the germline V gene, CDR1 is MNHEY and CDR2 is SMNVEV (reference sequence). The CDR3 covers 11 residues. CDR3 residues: CASGMQETQYF. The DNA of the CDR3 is TGTGCCAGCGGAATGCAAGAGACCCAGTACTTC.

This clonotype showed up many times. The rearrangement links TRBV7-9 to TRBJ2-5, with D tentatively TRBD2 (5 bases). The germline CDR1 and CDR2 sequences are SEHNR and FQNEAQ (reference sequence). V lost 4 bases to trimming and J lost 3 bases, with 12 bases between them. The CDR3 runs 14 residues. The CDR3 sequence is CASSSDWEEETQYF. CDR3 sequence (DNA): TGTGCCAGCAGCTCGGACTGGGAAGAAGAGACCCAGTACTTC. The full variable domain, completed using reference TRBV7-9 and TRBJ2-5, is DTGVSQNPRHKITKRGQNVTFRCDPISEHNRLYWYRQTLGQGPEFLTYFQNEAQLEKSRLLSDRFSAERPKGSFSTLEIQRTEQGDSAMYLCASSSDWEEETQYFGPGTRLLVL.

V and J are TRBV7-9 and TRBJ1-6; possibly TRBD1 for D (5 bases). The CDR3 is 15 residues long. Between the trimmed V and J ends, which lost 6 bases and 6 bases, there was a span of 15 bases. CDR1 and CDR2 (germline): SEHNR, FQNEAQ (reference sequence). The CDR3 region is CASSPSQGVNSPLHF. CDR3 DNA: TGTGCCAGCAGTCCAAGCCAGGGTGTTAATTCACCCCTCCACTTT.

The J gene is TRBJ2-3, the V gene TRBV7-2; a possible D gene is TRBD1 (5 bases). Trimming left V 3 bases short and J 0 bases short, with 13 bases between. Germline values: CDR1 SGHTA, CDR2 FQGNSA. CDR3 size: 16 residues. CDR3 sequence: CASSLQAGSSTDTQYF. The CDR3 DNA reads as TGTGCCAGCAGCTTGCAAGCAGGGTCAAGCACAGATACGCAGTATTTT.

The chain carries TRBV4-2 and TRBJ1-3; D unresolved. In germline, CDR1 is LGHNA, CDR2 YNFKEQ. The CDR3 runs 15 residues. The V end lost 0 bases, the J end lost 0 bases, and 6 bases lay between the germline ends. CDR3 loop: CASSQDWISGNTIYF. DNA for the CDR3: TGTGCCAGCAGCCAAGACTGGATCTCTGGAAACACCATATATTTT.

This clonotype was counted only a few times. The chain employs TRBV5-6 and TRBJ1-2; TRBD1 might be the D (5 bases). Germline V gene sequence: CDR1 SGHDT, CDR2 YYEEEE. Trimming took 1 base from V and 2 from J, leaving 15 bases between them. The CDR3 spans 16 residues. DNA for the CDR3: TGTGCCAGCAGCTTGTTCGGGACCCAAGCCAACTATGGCTACACCTTC. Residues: CASSLFGTQANYGYTF.

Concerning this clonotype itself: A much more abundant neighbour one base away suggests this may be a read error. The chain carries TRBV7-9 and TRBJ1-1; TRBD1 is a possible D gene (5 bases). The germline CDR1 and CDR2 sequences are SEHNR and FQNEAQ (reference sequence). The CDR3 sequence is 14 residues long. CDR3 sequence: CARSFRQMNTEAFF. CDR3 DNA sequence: TGTGCCAGAAGCTTCAGACAGATGAACACTGAAGCTTTCTTT.

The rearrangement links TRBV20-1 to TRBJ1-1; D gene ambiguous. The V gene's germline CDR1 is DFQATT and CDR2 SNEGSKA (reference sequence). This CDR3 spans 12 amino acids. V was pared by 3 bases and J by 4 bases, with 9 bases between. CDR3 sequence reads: CSASPPTTEAFF. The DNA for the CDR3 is TGCAGTGCTAGTCCTCCGACCACTGAAGCTTTCTTT.

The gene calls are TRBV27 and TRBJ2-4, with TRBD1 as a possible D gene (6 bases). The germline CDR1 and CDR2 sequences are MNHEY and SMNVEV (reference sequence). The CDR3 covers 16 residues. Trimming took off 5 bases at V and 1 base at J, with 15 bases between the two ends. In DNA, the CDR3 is TGTGCCAGCAGTGCCCCAACAGGGAGTGCCAAAAACATTCAGTACTTC. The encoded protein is CASSAPTGSAKNIQYF.

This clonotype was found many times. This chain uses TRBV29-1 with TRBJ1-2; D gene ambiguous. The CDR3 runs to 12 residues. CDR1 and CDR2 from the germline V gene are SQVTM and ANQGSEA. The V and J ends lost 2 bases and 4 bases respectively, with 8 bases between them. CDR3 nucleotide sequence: TGCAGCGTTGAACGAGATTCCTATGGCTACACCTTC. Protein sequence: CSVERDSYGYTF.

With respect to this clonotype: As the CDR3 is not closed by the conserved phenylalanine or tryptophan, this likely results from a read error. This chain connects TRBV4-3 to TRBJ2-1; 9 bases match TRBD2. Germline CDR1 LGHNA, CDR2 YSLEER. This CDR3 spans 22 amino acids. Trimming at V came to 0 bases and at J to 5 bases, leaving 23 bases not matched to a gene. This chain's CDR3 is CASSQDVFVLAGRPRQDNEQFL. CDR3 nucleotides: TGCGCCAGCAGCCAAGATGTTTTTGTCCTAGCGGGACGCCCACGTCAAGACAATGAGCAGTTCCTC.

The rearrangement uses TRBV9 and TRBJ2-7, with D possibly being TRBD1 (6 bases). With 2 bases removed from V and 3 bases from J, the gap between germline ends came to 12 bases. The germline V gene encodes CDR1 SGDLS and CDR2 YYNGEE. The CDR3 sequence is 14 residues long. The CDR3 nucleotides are TGTGCCAGCAGCGTGGACAGCGTTAACTACGAGCAGTACTTC. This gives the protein CASSVDSVNYEQYF.

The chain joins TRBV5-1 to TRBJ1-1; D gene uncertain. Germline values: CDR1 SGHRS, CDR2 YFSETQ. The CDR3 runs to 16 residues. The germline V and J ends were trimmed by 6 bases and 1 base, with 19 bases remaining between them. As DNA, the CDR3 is TGCGCCAGCACCTACGACGGGGTCAGAAAGAACACTGAAGCTTTCTTT. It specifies CASTYDGVRKNTEAFF.

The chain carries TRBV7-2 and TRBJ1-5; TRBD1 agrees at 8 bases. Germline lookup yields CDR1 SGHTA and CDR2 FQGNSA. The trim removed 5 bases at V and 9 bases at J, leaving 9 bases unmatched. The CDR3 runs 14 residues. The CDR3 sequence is CASSVEQGGGPQHF. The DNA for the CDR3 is TGTGCCAGCAGCGTAGAACAGGGGGGCGGGCCCCAGCATTTT.

CDR3 in amino acids: CASSYVPGQRSNIQYF. In nucleotides, the CDR3 is TGCGCCAGCAGCTATGTTCCGGGACAGAGGTCGAACATTCAGTACTTC. The V and J genes are TRBV5-1 and TRBJ2-4; TRBD1 aligns across 7 bases. The ends lost 3 bases at V and 7 bases at J; junction bases unmatched: 13. This CDR3 comprises 16 residues. CDR1 SGHRS and CDR2 YFSETQ come from the germline V gene.

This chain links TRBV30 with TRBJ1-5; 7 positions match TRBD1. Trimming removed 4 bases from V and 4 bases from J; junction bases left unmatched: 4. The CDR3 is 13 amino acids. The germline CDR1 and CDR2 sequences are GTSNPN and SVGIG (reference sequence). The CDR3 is CAWTDRENQPQHF. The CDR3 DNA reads TGTGCCTGGACCGACAGGGAGAATCAGCCCCAGCATTTT.

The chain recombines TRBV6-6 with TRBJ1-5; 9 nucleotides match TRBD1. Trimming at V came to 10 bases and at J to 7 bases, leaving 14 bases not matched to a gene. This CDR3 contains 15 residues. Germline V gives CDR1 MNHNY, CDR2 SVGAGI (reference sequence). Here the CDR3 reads CATQGTGGFGQPQHF. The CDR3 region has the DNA TGTGCCACCCAGGGTACAGGGGGCTTTGGACAGCCCCAGCATTTT.

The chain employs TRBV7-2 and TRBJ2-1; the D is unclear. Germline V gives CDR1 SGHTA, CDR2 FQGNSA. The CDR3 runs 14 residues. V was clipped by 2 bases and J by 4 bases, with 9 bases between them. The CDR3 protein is CASSLRQDYNEQFF. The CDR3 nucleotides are TGTGCCAGCAGCTTACGGCAGGATTACAATGAGCAGTTCTTC.

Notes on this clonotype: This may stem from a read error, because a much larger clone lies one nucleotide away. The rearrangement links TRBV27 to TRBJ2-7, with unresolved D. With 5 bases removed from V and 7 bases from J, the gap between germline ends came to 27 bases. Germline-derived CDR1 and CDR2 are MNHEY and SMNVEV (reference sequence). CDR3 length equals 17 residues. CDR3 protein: CASSPSSWEASYNEQYF. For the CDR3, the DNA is TGTGCCAGCAGTCCCTCCTCCTGGGAAGCATCATACAATGAGCAGTACTTC.